This TCR beta chain appears in the sequencing data of a study of blood T cell repertoires in COVID-19. In the study overall: Acute and convalescent COVID-19 specimens originated in the United States, Italy and Spain. The analysed material was cDNA or gDNA that came from T cells, B-cell-depleted T cells, or PBMCs.

Sequencing used immunoSEQ multiplex PCR; TCRdb keeps in-frame clones, though not all of them. Of 30,000 to 45,000 clones in the sample, roughly nine tenths were seen once. The sequence came from a man aged 45 to 65 with active COVID-19. The sequenced material came from peripheral blood.

CDR3 in DNA: TGTGCCAGCAGTTCGACAGGGGTCATAGCCAAAAACATTCAGTACTTC. It yields the protein CASSSTGVIAKNIQYF. The chain carries TRBV6-5 and TRBJ2-4; TRBD1 agrees at 8 bases. CDR1 and CDR2 (germline): MNHEY, SVGAGI. There are 16 residues in the CDR3. Trimming removed 4 bases from V and 0 bases from J; junction bases left unmatched: 5.